This TCR beta chain is drawn from a study of regulatory T cells in long-lasting Graves disease. Stated time point: persistent/refractory GD, antithyroid drugs over 5 years with positive TRAb. RNA extracted from PBMCs served as the sequencing template. V dropped 0 bases and J dropped 0 bases, with 9 bases sitting between them. CDR1 and CDR2 from the germline V gene are KGHSH and LQKENI. The CDR3 totals 16 residues. HTBI primers from iRepertoire and Arm-PCR of CDR3 regions yielded the TCR beta libraries. As handled by the study authors: Samples revealed fewer than 65 TRBV and 15 or so TRBJ segments. A single record per CDR3 protein comes from TCRdb applying MiXCR to the multiplex PCR reads. The V and J calls follow TCRdb's processing rather than the paper's. The sample yields 600,000 to 850,000 distinct CDR3 sequences, around 30% seen once.

The material was peripheral blood mononuclear cells (PBMCs), obtained when the disease was refractory, from a patient treated with antithyroid drugs. The receptor was derived from a female donor with Graves disease. The chain uses TRBV18 and TRBJ2-4; D is perhaps TRBD1 or TRBD2 (5 bases each). The CDR3 DNA follows: TGTGCCAGCTCACCACCCTGGGGGTTAGCCAAAAACATTCAGTACTTC. It codes for CASSPPWGLAKNIQYF.